The clone carrying this TCR beta chain has more than one count but fewer than ten. Method: immunoSEQ multiplex PCR; TCRdb's copy keeps in-frame clones and lacks some. The sample records more than 95,000 clones, around 81% being singletons. The entry originates in a study of blood T cell repertoires in COVID-19. This CDR3 region has 15 residues. Germline assignment: CDR1 LNHDA and CDR2 SQIVND (reference sequence). After removal of 1 base from V and 1 base from J, the junction contained 3 bases not matched to a gene. This chain connects TRBV19 to TRBJ1-1; 7 nucleotides match TRBD1. The sequenced material came from peripheral blood. The source of this sequence is a man older than 75 with acute or convalescent COVID-19. CDR3 protein: CASSIGDRWNTEAFF. In DNA form, the CDR3 reads TGTGCCAGTAGTATAGGGGACAGATGGAACACTGAAGCTTTCTTT.